This T cell receptor (beta chain) was captured by sequencing in a study of blood T cell repertoires in COVID-19. Study at large: Spain, Italy and the United States supplied samples that represented acute and convalescent COVID-19. From T cells, B-cell-depleted T cells, or PBMCs came the material, which was cDNA or gDNA.

V lost 2 bases and J lost 4, with 13 bases in between. This CDR3 comprises 14 residues. Germline V CDR1 and CDR2: SGHRS, YFSETQ. The table came from immunoSEQ multiplex PCR; TCRdb's copy has only in-frame clones and leaves some out. The sample shows 80,000 to 130,000 clones, 70% to 90% of them seen only once. Specimen: peripheral blood. The V gene is TRBV5-1, the J gene TRBJ2-7; D may be TRBD1 (5 bases). The receptor comes from an older woman with acute or convalescent COVID-19. CDR3 amino acids: CASSFDSIKYEQYF. The DNA for the CDR3 is TGCGCCAGCAGCTTCGACAGCATCAAATACGAGCAGTACTTC. Together with reference TRBV5-1 and TRBJ2-7, the CDR3 gives the full variable domain: KAGVTQTPRYLIKTRGQQVTLSCSPISGHRSVSWYQQTPGQGLQFLFEYFSETQRNKGNFPGRFSGRQFSNSRSEMNVSTLELGDSALYLCASSFDSIKYEQYFGPGTRLTVT.